This TCR beta chain derives from a study of cytomegalovirus exposure and HLA in healthy donors. Findings of the study overall: More clonal expansion characterized HLA-associated TCR beta chains than equally common others in a later analysis. Within an earlier analysis, most TCR beta V segments proved productive either about 87% or about 30% of the time. An assumption of roughly uniform sequencing depth across donors underlay the presence/absence analyses.

With regard to this clone: Its antigen is unknown.

The PCR was carried out with 60 Vbeta primers and 13 Jbeta primers. Some clones are missing from TCRdb's copy, which holds only in-frame ones; the method was immunoSEQ multiplex PCR. The data show about 160,000 clones, roughly two thirds seen once. This CDR3 contains 15 residues. Germline values: CDR1 SEHNR, CDR2 FQNEAQ (reference sequence). Trimming left V 3 bases short and J 2 bases short, with 12 bases between. The chain has TRBV7-9 and TRBJ2-3; D gene uncertain. Sample: PBMCs. The receptor was isolated from a woman aged 25 to 39 in good health and CMV-seronegative. The CDR3 DNA is TGTGCCAGCAGCTTGGTAGCAGCCCACACAGATACGCAGTATTTT. Its translation: CASSLVAAHTDTQYF.